This T cell receptor beta chain was documented in a study of cytomegalovirus exposure and HLA in healthy donors. Findings and caveats of the study: Trimming of TCR beta V- and J-genes showed a link, identified in a later analysis, to a missense DCLRE1C variant.

Among the donors, all were healthy bone marrow donors. A word on this clone: Its antigen is undetermined.

Researchers ran the PCR with 60 Vbeta and 13 Jbeta primers. Sequencing used immunoSEQ multiplex PCR; TCRdb keeps in-frame clones, though not all of them. The data contain some 200,000 clones, 60% to 85% of them singletons. Per germline, CDR1 SGHRS and CDR2 YFSETQ. The CDR3 consists of 11 residues. The V gene lost 3 bases and the J gene lost 7 bases, with 5 bases spanning the gap. Material for sequencing was PBMCs. This TCR came from a female donor in good health and CMV-seronegative. The V and J genes are TRBV5-1 and TRBJ2-1; a weak D match, TRBD1 (5 bases). The CDR3 reads CASSSGNEQFF. The CDR3 DNA is TGCGCCAGCAGCTCAGGGAATGAGCAGTTCTTC.